Below, 14 T cell receptor beta chains from the same sample are listed, as sequenced in a study of T cell responses to AZD1222 COVID-19 vaccine. Produced via immunoSEQ multiplex PCR; TCRdb's table is partial and in-frame only. In the table there are 75,000 to 95,000 clones, 75% to 95% of which are singletons. The source material was peripheral blood, sampled 28 days after the second AZD1222 dose. The receptor set was obtained from an adult who received the AZD1222 COVID-19 vaccine.

The chain has TRBV10-2 and TRBJ1-1, with 8 bases identical to TRBD1. V lost 10 bases and J lost 1; bases outside the gene matches: 11. The CDR3 consists of 15 residues. From germline, CDR1 is WSHSY and CDR2 SAAADI. CDR3 residues: CATRDRRRANTEAFF. The DNA for the CDR3 is TGCGCCACCCGGGACAGGAGAAGGGCGAACACTGAAGCTTTCTTT.

This chain uses TRBV28 with TRBJ2-7; 9 positions agree with TRBD2. V gave up 6 bases and J gave up 0 bases; unmatched junction bases: 6. The CDR3 runs 15 residues. Per the germline V gene, CDR1 is MDHEN and CDR2 is SYDVKM. In nucleotides, the CDR3 is TGTGCCAGCAGCCTAGCGGGAACAAGCTCCTACGAGCAGTACTTC. Translating it yields CASSLAGTSSYEQYF.

The DNA for the CDR3 is TGTGCCAGCAGTGAATCAGCAGGGGGCAATCAGCCCCAGCATTTT. Protein: CASSESAGGNQPQHF. V gene TRBV6-4 combines with J gene TRBJ1-5; TRBD1 might be the D (6 bases). This CDR3 has 15 amino acids. Trimming removed 3 bases from V and 2 bases from J, with 11 bases in between. Germline V CDR1 and CDR2: MRHNA, SNTAGT.

The chain recombines TRBV6-5 with TRBJ1-1; possible D gene TRBD1, 6 bases. Trimming cost V 7 bases and J 6 bases, with 18 bases left between them. Germline CDR1 is MNHEY and CDR2 is SVGAGI. There are 14 residues in the CDR3. The DNA of the CDR3 is TGTGCCAGCACGGGGGGCACCATCCTTTCTGAAGCTTTCTTT. Amino acids: CASTGGTILSEAFF.

V usage is TRBV28 and J usage is TRBJ1-1, with D hard to call. The CDR3 loop spans 15 amino acids. The V end was cut by 5 bases, the J end by 0 bases, with 13 bases between. Germline CDR1 and CDR2: MDHEN and SYDVKM. The CDR3 here is CASSRPRPMNTEAFF. In DNA form, the CDR3 reads TGTGCCAGCAGTAGACCCAGGCCCATGAACACTGAAGCTTTCTTT.

The rearrangement joins TRBV30 to TRBJ1-4; 8 bases are shared with TRBD1. V shed 7 bases and J 8 bases; nucleotides not matched to a gene: 9. The CDR3 is made up of 13 amino acids. Germline CDR1 GTSNPN, CDR2 SVGIG (reference sequence). This chain's CDR3 is CAFQGAAEEKLFF. The DNA of the CDR3 is TGTGCCTTCCAGGGGGCGGCGGAGGAAAAACTGTTTTTT. Filled out from reference TRBV30 and TRBJ1-4, the complete variable domain reads SQTIHQWPATLVQPVGSPLSLECTVEGTSNPNLYWYRQAAGRGLQLLFYSVGIGQISSEVPQNLSASRPQDRQFILSSKKLLLSDSGFYLCAFQGAAEEKLFFGSGTQLSVL.

The chain combines TRBV6-5 with TRBJ2-1; D is unclear. V lost 7 bases, J lost 0 bases, and 13 bases lay in between. There are 15 residues in the CDR3. Germline V lookup: CDR1 MNHEY, CDR2 SVGAGI. The CDR3 sequence is CASTLGQASYNEQFF. The CDR3 DNA follows: TGTGCCAGCACCCTCGGGCAGGCCTCCTACAATGAGCAGTTCTTC.

The chain joins TRBV6-5 to TRBJ1-2, with TRBD1 identical over 12 bases. The germline V gene has CDR1 MNHEY and CDR2 SVGAGI. This CDR3 is 14 amino acids long. Trimming removed 9 bases from V and 3 bases from J; junction bases left unmatched: 5. The CDR3 loop is CASWGQGADYGYTF. In nucleotides, the CDR3 is TGTGCCAGTTGGGGACAGGGGGCTGACTATGGCTACACCTTC.

CDR3 amino acids: CASSVSGANQPQHF. DNA for the CDR3: TGTGCCAGCAGCGTGTCGGGGGCTAATCAGCCCCAGCATTTT. This chain joins TRBV9 and TRBJ1-5; D is possibly TRBD1 (6 bases). Trimming took 2 bases from V and 4 from J, leaving 10 bases between them. There are 14 residues in the CDR3. Germline assignment: CDR1 SGDLS and CDR2 YYNGEE.

This chain uses TRBV5-1 with TRBJ2-7, with 9 nucleotides matching TRBD2. Germline assignment: CDR1 SGHRS and CDR2 YFSETQ. This CDR3 is 15 amino acids long. The V gene end was trimmed by 0 bases and the J gene end by 4 bases; junction bases not matched to a gene: 5. CDR3 bases: TGCGCCAGCAGCTTGGCAGCGGGAGGTGCTTACGAGCAGTACTTC. Amino acids: CASSLAAGGAYEQYF.

The chain has TRBV10-3 and TRBJ1-5, with unresolved D. There are 15 residues in the CDR3. Germline CDR1 ENHRY, CDR2 SYGVKD. The V gene lost 2 bases and the J gene lost 2 bases, with 10 bases spanning the gap. This CDR3 is CAISEVGGGNQPQHF. DNA for the CDR3: TGTGCCATCAGTGAGGTGGGAGGAGGCAATCAGCCCCAGCATTTT.

The chain links TRBV24-1 to TRBJ2-5; D is unclear. From germline, CDR1 is KGHDR and CDR2 SFDVKD. CDR3 length: 14 amino acids. The ends were cut back, 3 bases at V and 3 bases at J, with 10 bases in the middle. CDR3 sequence: CATSDPGEKETQYF. The CDR3 DNA is TGTGCCACCAGTGATCCTGGCGAAAAAGAGACCCAGTACTTC.

In its sample, this clone ranks as medium-sized (0.01 to 0.1%). The chain joins TRBV28 to TRBJ2-2; maybe TRBD2 (5 bases). Trimming removed 6 bases from V and 5 bases from J, with 16 bases in between. Germline V lookup: CDR1 MDHEN, CDR2 SYDVKM. CDR3 size: 15 residues. CDR3 nucleotides: TGTGCCAGCAGCAGAGGGAGCTTGGAGACCGGGGAGCTGTTTTTT. The encoded protein is CASSRGSLETGELFF.

This chain connects TRBV7-7 to TRBJ2-2; 7 nucleotides align to TRBD1. With V trimmed by 2 bases and J by 3 bases, 3 bases remained unmatched. The CDR3 covers 15 residues. CDR1 and CDR2 from the germline V gene are SSHAT and FNYEAQ (reference sequence). The chain's CDR3 is CASSLNTGDTGELFF. CDR3 DNA: TGTGCCAGCAGCTTAAACACAGGGGACACCGGGGAGCTGTTTTTT.